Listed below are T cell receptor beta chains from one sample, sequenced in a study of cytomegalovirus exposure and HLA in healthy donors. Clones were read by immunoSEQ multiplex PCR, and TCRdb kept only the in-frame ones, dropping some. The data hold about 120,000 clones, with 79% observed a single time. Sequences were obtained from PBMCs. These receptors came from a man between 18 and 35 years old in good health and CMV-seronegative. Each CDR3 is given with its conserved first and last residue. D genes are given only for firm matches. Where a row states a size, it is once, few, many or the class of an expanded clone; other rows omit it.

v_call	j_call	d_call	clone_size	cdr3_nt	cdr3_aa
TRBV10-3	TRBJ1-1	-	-	TGTGCCATCAGTGAGTCGATGTCAGGGAACACTGAAGCTTTCTTT	CAISESMSGNTEAFF
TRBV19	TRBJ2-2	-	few	TGTGCCAGTATTAGTGGACAACACACCGGGGAGCTGTTTTTT	CASISGQHTGELFF
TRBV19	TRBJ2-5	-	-	TGTGCCAGTCAGAACGGACAGCAAGAGACCCAGTACTTC	CASQNGQQETQYF
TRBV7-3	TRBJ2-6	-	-	TGTGCCAGCAGCCCCAACATGGGGACTGAGGCCAACGTCCTGACTTTC	CASSPNMGTEANVLTF
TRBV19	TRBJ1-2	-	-	TGTGCCAGTAGTACCTTGTCGGGATCGGACTATGGCTACACCTTC	CASSTLSGSDYGYTF
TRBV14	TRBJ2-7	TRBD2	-	TGTGCCAGCAGCCCGACCACTAGCGGGAGCTACGAGCAGTACTTC	CASSPTTSGSYEQYF
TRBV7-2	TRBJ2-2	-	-	TGTGCCAGCAGCCAAGTCAGGGGACGCGGGGAGCTGTTTTTT	CASSQVRGRGELFF
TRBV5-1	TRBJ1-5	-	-	TGCGCCAGCAGCTCGACAGGTCACAATCAGCCCCAGCATTTT	CASSSTGHNQPQHF
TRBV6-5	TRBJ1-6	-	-	TGTGCCAGCAGTTACACCCAGGGATCATCACCCCTCCACTTT	CASSYTQGSSPLHF
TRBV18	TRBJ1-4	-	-	TGTGCCAGCTTGACAGCAACTAATGAAAAACTGTTTTTT	CASLTATNEKLFF
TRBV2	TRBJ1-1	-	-	TGTGCCAGCAGGTACGGGCGGGTGTCGGAGGTCGCGAACACTGAAGCTTTCTTT	CASRYGRVSEVANTEAFF
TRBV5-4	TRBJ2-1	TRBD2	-	TGTGCCAGCAGCTCCGAGCGGGGAGAAATGAATGAGCAGTTCTTC	CASSSERGEMNEQFF
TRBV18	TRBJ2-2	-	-	TGTGCCAGCTCACCACCTGGCCAGAGAGGCACCGGGGAGCTGTTTTTT	CASSPPGQRGTGELFF
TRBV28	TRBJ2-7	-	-	TGTGCCAGCAGTTTAGACACGTCCTACGAGCAGTACTTC	CASSLDTSYEQYF
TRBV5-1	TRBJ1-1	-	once	TGCGCCAGCAGCTTCGGGGTCAGCTCCTGTGAAGCTTTCTTT	CASSFGVSSCEAFF
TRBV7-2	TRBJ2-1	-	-	TGTGCCAGCAGCTTAGCTGGCCGCTTCAATGAGCAGTTCTTC	CASSLAGRFNEQFF
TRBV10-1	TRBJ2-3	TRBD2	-	TGCGCCAGCTCTACTGGGACTAGCGGCACAGATACGCAGTATTTT	CASSTGTSGTDTQYF
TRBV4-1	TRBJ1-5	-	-	TGCGCCAGCAGCCAAGTAATGGGGCCCGGGCAGCCCCAGCATTTT	CASSQVMGPGQPQHF